This T cell receptor beta chain emerged from a study of molecular identifiers for immune sequencing clone quantification. V trimming: 3 bases; J trimming: 3 bases; junction bases outside the gene matches: 6. CDR3 size: 16 residues. Listed TCR primers, together with previously described methods, were used for the bulk TCR libraries. Each CDR3 protein gets one entry after TCRdb re-called the PCR reads with MiXCR. The sample lists more than 35,000 distinct CDR3 sequences; about 18% were seen once. The genes are TRBV12-3 or TRBV12-4 and TRBJ2-5, with 11 bases lining up with TRBD2. The sample consisted of naive CD8+ T cells from blood, with Jurkat cell RNA spiked in. The subset denotes: FACS-sorted CD8+CD4-CCR7+CD45RA+ naive T cells. This clonotype was obtained from a human donor in good health. Some libraries in this study had Jurkat cell RNA spiked in. The CDR3 DNA reads TGTGCCAGCAGTTTCTCTAGCGGGGGGTCCGAAGAGACCCAGTACTTC. Translated: CASSFSSGGSEETQYF.